Sequencing of this T cell receptor (beta chain) was carried out in a study of blood T cell repertoires in COVID-19 (dated by TCRdb to the early 2020s). General notes on the study: Samples from collaborators originated in the United States, Italy and Spain and spanned both the acute and convalescent phases of COVID-19. A freely available public database, intended as a resource for researchers studying the immune response to SARS-CoV-2, is where the repertoires were released. Where available, HLA class I and class II types were obtained from metadata supplied by the sample provider rather than from assay-based typing. A de-identified subject ID, COVID-19 status, age in years and sex were almost always included in the sample metadata. The prospective study material was composed of cDNA or gDNA derived from T cells, B-cell-depleted T cells, or PBMCs. The samples were drawn from the first 160 participants of the ongoing ImmuneRACE study and from more than 1,000 subjects provided by 6 global collaborators. The dataset comprised deeply sampled blood TCRbeta repertoires from subjects exposed to, actively infected with, or recovered from COVID-19.

Worth noting for this clone: Its antigen is unknown. Base qualities are not at hand, and no much larger clone is one base apart.

Reading from cysteine to phenylalanine, the CDR3 counts 13 amino acids. Only the CDR3 region is kept as DNA, spanning 39 bases read in frame from base 1. Looking up the germline V gene yields CDR1 SGHRS and CDR2 YFSETQ. The germline ends are 13 bases apart after V is trimmed by 7 bases and J by 6 bases. Study-wide conclusions, independent of this receptor: The quantity of clinical and demographic metadata differed by source and by participant and was supplied without curation.

TCRbeta CDR3 regions were amplified from genomic DNA by means of the immunoSEQ Assay, a bias-controlled multiplex PCR. In the source study's methods: Nucleated cell counts per sample were estimated from amplification of reference gene primers within the assay. To quantify the absolute abundance of each unique TCRbeta CDR3 rearrangement, sequence reads were collapsed and filtered. For each sample, productive Simpson clonality was calculated as the square root of Simpson's diversity index across productive rearrangements. The clones in this table, taken by TCRdb from immuneACCESS, are in-frame only. Not every clone is retained; where verified, under half of the shortfall comes from an unresolved V gene, and the cause of the rest is unknown. D and trimming come from the DNA, and the V and J calls and clone size come from that table. The table for this sample lists approximately 500,000 clones; roughly nine tenths of them were counted only once. The top ten hold 7.8% of the sample.

In Seattle, one collaborating source enrolled patients while the infection was active and tracked those patients longitudinally over the course of disease. Collaborating institutions collected whole blood in K2EDTA tubes following their own protocols. Collaborator samples were shipped for TCRbeta analysis as frozen whole blood, isolated PBMCs, or DNA extracted from either sample type. Material: peripheral blood. The clonotype was recovered from a woman in her forties or fifties with COVID-19, enrolled during active disease. Recombination linked TRBV5-1 to TRBJ2-2; the D gene is not confidently resolved. The encoded CDR3 is CASRDSPPGELFF. The nucleotide sequence reads as follows: TGCGCCAGCCGAGACTCACCCCCCGGGGAGCTGTTTTTT.